This T cell receptor beta chain comes out of a study of identical twins. General study points: Within twin pairs, the out-of-frame alpha sequences they shared showed excess low generation probability.

The ends lost 1 base at V and 1 base at J; junction bases unmatched: 5. Germline CDR1 and CDR2: LGHNA and YSLEER. This CDR3 is built from 16 residues. In regard to this clonotype: The antigen is not known.

TCRdb passed the 5' RACE reads through MiXCR, listing each CDR3 protein once. The data show about 520,000 distinct CDR3 sequences, less than 25% seen once. This sample also belongs to another study, concerning T cells expressing NK-cell markers.

This TCR was recovered from a woman aged 18 to 35 in good health. V and J are TRBV4-3 and TRBJ2-5; TRBD1 agrees at 8 bases. Sequencing was done on a sample of CD4+ T cells sorted from blood. The CDR3 reads CASSQGSTGVQETQYF. The CDR3, as DNA: TGCGCCAGCAGCCAAGGGTCGACAGGGGTCCAAGAGACCCAGTACTTC.